The 30 T cell receptor beta chains below all came from one sample that was sequenced in a study of T cell repertoires in cytomegalovirus infection. One entry per CDR3 protein results from TCRdb running MiXCR on the reads. The profile shows nearly 450,000 distinct CDR3 sequences, roughly a third of them singletons. Sequences were obtained from PBMCs. Every receptor here comes from a human donor in good health (CMV status not recorded). Some clones in this sample may be carry-over from other donors' samples.

This clonotype was seen a few times. This rearrangement joins TRBV6-9 to TRBJ1-1, with D uncertain. Germline V gene lookup returns CDR1 MNHGY and CDR2 SVAAGI. V dropped 0 bases and J dropped 1 base, with 3 bases sitting between them. The length of the CDR3 is 13 residues. In DNA, the CDR3 is TGTGCCAGCAGTTATTCTAAGAACACTGAAGCTTTCTTT. It specifies CASSYSKNTEAFF.

This clonotype was counted between two and nine times. The chain joins TRBV5-5 to TRBJ2-2; possibly TRBD1 for D (5 bases). V was trimmed by 4 bases and J by 1 base, leaving 11 bases between them. The CDR3 has 15 amino acids. Per germline, CDR1 SGHKS and CDR2 YYEKEE (reference sequence). The CDR3 DNA reads as TGTGCCAGCAGCCACCACGGACAGAACACCGGGGAGCTGTTTTTT. The encoded protein is CASSHHGQNTGELFF. The full variable domain, completed using reference TRBV5-5 and TRBJ2-2, is DAGVTQSPTHLIKTRGQQVTLRCSPISGHKSVSWYQQVLGQGPQFIFQYYEKEERGRGNFPDRFSARQFPNYSSELNVNALLLGDSALYLCASSHHGQNTGELFFGEGSRLTVL.

This clonotype was seen a handful of times. This chain connects TRBV6-1 to TRBJ1-2; D possibly corresponds to TRBD1 (5 bases). The germline V gene has CDR1 MNHNS and CDR2 SASEGT. This CDR3 spans 15 amino acids. V was trimmed by 5 bases and J by 7 bases, leaving 20 bases between them. The CDR3 sequence is CASSISTAGIGGYTF. CDR3 nucleotides: TGTGCCAGCAGTATATCAACGGCAGGGATTGGTGGCTACACCTTC.

This clonotype has only a few counts. The chain has TRBV19 and TRBJ2-7; 10 positions agree with TRBD1. The junction had 10 bases not matched to a gene; V was cut back by 5 bases and J by 6 bases. The CDR3 loop spans 15 amino acids. Germline-derived CDR1 and CDR2 are LNHDA and SQIVND (reference sequence). This chain's CDR3 is CASSPGTGAAAEQYF. CDR3 sequence (DNA): TGTGCCAGTAGTCCAGGGACAGGGGCAGCCGCCGAGCAGTACTTC. Based on the CDR3 plus reference TRBV19 and TRBJ2-7, the full variable domain is DGGITQSPKYLFRKEGQNVTLSCEQNLNHDAMYWYRQDPGQGLRLIYYSQIVNDFQKGDIAEGYSVSREKKESFPLTVTSAQKNPTAFYLCASSPGTGAAAEQYFGPGTRLTVT.

The gene calls are TRBV7-2 and TRBJ2-5, with 8 bases identical to TRBD1. The V gene end was trimmed by 2 bases and the J gene end by 5 bases; junction bases not matched to a gene: 10. In germline, CDR1 is SGHTA, CDR2 FQGNSA. The length of the CDR3 is 16 residues. The chain's CDR3 is CASSLRGRGQGETQYF. Written as DNA, the CDR3 is TGTGCCAGCAGCTTACGGGGCAGGGGGCAGGGCGAGACCCAGTACTTC.

In this sample, this clonotype turned up many times. This chain joins TRBV7-2 and TRBJ2-1; D is perhaps TRBD2 (5 bases). V was cut by 0 bases and J by 5 bases, with 11 bases left in between. Germline V lookup: CDR1 SGHTA, CDR2 FQGNSA. The CDR3 spans 15 residues. CDR3 in DNA: TGTGCCAGCAGCTTAGCGTCGGGGTTTAACAATGAGCAGTTCTTC. Its protein product is CASSLASGFNNEQFF.

This clonotype was seen a handful of times. The J gene is TRBJ1-1, the V gene TRBV15; 8 nucleotides agree with TRBD1. Trimming took 5 bases from V and 0 from J; bases not matched to a gene: 11. CDR1 is LNHNV and CDR2 is YYDKDF in the germline V gene (reference sequence). The CDR3 runs 17 residues. The CDR3 DNA is TGTGCCACCAGCGTGGCCAGGGGGCCTACCTTGAACACTGAAGCTTTCTTT. It yields the protein CATSVARGPTLNTEAFF.

This sequence joins TRBV20-1 and TRBJ2-7; the D gene is possibly TRBD1 (5 bases). The V gene lost 4 bases and the J gene lost 0 bases, with 10 bases spanning the gap. Per germline, CDR1 DFQATT and CDR2 SNEGSKA (reference sequence). The CDR3 extends over 13 amino acids. The chain's CDR3 is CSATGRSSYEQYF. The CDR3 DNA reads as TGCAGTGCTACAGGGCGGAGCTCCTACGAGCAGTACTTC.

This clonotype was seen more than once but under ten times. The chain uses TRBV7-9 and TRBJ1-4; TRBD1 agrees at 7 bases. This CDR3 is 15 amino acids long. The germline V gene encodes CDR1 SEHNR and CDR2 FQNEAQ (reference sequence). V shed 5 bases and J 2 bases; nucleotides not matched to a gene: 5. DNA for the CDR3: TGTGCCAGCAGCCACCCGACAGGGACTAATGAAAAACTGTTTTTT. The encoded protein is CASSHPTGTNEKLFF.

This clonotype was found many times. The CDR3 DNA reads as TGTGCCAGCAGCCCCTACCAACAGGGAGGAGAGACCCAGTACTTC. Residues: CASSPYQQGGETQYF. The chain uses TRBV7-8 and TRBJ2-5, with D tentatively TRBD1 or TRBD2 (6 bases each). V lost 5 bases to trimming and J lost 4 bases, with 17 bases between them. The CDR3 loop spans 15 amino acids. The germline CDR1 and CDR2 sequences are SGHVS and FQNEAQ.

In its sample, this clonotype was seen a few times. The genes are TRBV6-1 and TRBJ2-1, with 8 positions matching TRBD2. Per germline, CDR1 MNHNS and CDR2 SASEGT. This CDR3 is built from 16 residues. J lost 7 bases, V lost 5 bases, and 13 bases had no gene match. In DNA form, the CDR3 reads TGTGCCAGCAGTCCCTCATCCCGGGGGGGCCATAATGAGCAGTTCTTC. Amino acid sequence: CASSPSSRGGHNEQFF.

The table lists this clonotype with a few counts. The V gene is TRBV3-1, the J gene TRBJ2-7; D might be TRBD2 (5 bases). Trimming removed 1 base at V and 0 bases at J, with 10 bases between. This CDR3 is built from 15 residues. Germline lookup yields CDR1 LGHDT and CDR2 YNNKEL (reference sequence). The CDR3 protein is CASSQARTSSYEQYF. The CDR3 bases are TGTGCCAGCAGCCAAGCACGGACTTCCTCCTACGAGCAGTACTTC.

This clonotype was seen a few times. The chain recombines TRBV7-8 with TRBJ1-1; D is ambiguous. Germline V CDR1 and CDR2: SGHVS, FQNEAQ. The CDR3 is made up of 15 amino acids. V was shortened by 5 bases and J by 7 bases, with 20 bases between the two germline ends. The CDR3 bases are TGTGCCAGCAGCCAATTAATTGGAGGTCGTATTGAAGCTTTCTTT. Translated: CASSQLIGGRIEAFF.

There are many counts of this clonotype. The gene calls are TRBV7-6 and TRBJ2-7; TRBD1 matches at 7 bases. Germline V gene data show CDR1 as SGHVS and CDR2 as FNYEAQ. The CDR3 loop spans 15 amino acids. V was clipped by 5 bases and J by 6 bases; unmatched bases: 13. CDR3 sequence reads: CASSLRTGTVGEQYF. Here the CDR3 DNA reads TGTGCCAGCAGCCTGAGGACAGGTACTGTTGGCGAGCAGTACTTC.

The sample holds a few counts of this clonotype. The chain links TRBV13 to TRBJ2-4; D might be TRBD1 (6 bases). Trimming took 5 bases from V and 1 from J, leaving 24 bases between them. Germline CDR1 reads PRHDT; CDR2 reads FYEKMQ (reference sequence). CDR3 length: 19 residues. The chain's CDR3 is CASSRTGLRSEAAKNIQYF. CDR3 nucleotides: TGTGCCAGCAGCAGAACAGGGTTGCGCTCGGAGGCGGCCAAAAACATTCAGTACTTC.

This clonotype has more than one count but fewer than ten. V is TRBV10-3 and J is TRBJ1-5; D is unclear. Per the germline V gene, CDR1 is ENHRY and CDR2 is SYGVKD. The CDR3 runs 13 residues. Trimming cost V 0 bases and J 6 bases, with 6 bases left between them. The CDR3 coding sequence is TGTGCCATCAGTGAGTCGTTTTCTCAGCCCCAGCATTTT. Translation gives CAISESFSQPQHF.

In this sample, this clonotype turned up many times. The chain employs TRBV12-3 or TRBV12-4 and TRBJ2-1; 12 bases line up with TRBD2. CDR3 size: 16 residues. J was trimmed by 8 bases and V by 0 bases; bases with no gene match: 5. In DNA, the CDR3 is TGTGCCAGCAGTTTAGCGCTAGCGGGGGGGCCATATGAGCAGTTCTTC. It specifies CASSLALAGGPYEQFF.

The V call is TRBV6-1, the J call TRBJ2-1, with D perhaps TRBD1 (5 bases). CDR1 is MNHNS and CDR2 is SASEGT in the germline V gene. V shed 6 bases and J shed 5 bases, with 17 bases lying between them. This CDR3 has 15 amino acids. The CDR3 loop reads CASRGAPRLDNEQFF. The CDR3 DNA is TGTGCCAGCAGAGGGGCCCCGAGGCTGGACAATGAGCAGTTCTTC.

The sample holds many counts of this clonotype. The chain uses TRBV7-2 and TRBJ1-6; TRBD1 agrees at 7 bases. CDR1 is SGHTA, CDR2 FQGNSA, per germline. V dropped 4 bases and J dropped 7; count of bases not matched to a gene: 7. The CDR3 runs to 15 residues. The CDR3 reads CASSSAGTENSPLHF. In DNA form, the CDR3 reads TGTGCCAGCAGCTCGGCCGGGACAGAAAATTCACCCCTCCACTTT.

This chain uses TRBV6-2 or TRBV6-3 with TRBJ1-1; the D gene is possibly TRBD1 (6 bases). This CDR3 contains 15 residues. Germline CDR1 and CDR2: MNHEY and SVGEGT. Trimming took 8 bases from V and 8 from J, leaving 24 bases between them. The chain's CDR3 is CASRRLSRGLPEAFF. In nucleotides, the CDR3 is TGTGCCAGCCGGCGACTCTCCAGGGGCCTACCCGAAGCTTTCTTT.

Turning to this clonotype: The final CDR3 position lacks the conserved phenylalanine or tryptophan, pointing to a likely read error. V usage is TRBV7-2 and J usage is TRBJ1-2; the D is unclear. V lost 5 bases and J 6 bases, leaving 19 bases between the germline ends. The CDR3 has 15 amino acids. Per germline, CDR1 SGHTA and CDR2 FQGNSA. The CDR3 nucleotides are TGTGCCAGCAGCCCCGTCCTCTCTGGGAGTAATGGCTACACCTTA. Residues: CASSPVLSGSNGYTL.

This clonotype was counted ten times or more. The genes are TRBV7-2 and TRBJ1-6; the D is unclear. Germline V gene sequence: CDR1 SGHTA, CDR2 FQGNSA. The CDR3 is made up of 17 amino acids. The ends were cut back, 5 bases at V and 9 bases at J, with 23 bases in the middle. CDR3: CASSPKGRTLSVSPLHF. For the CDR3, the DNA is TGTGCCAGCAGCCCTAAGGGCCGGACCCTATCCGTTTCACCCCTCCACTTT.

This clonotype turned up a few times. The chain links TRBV11-2 to TRBJ2-2; 9 nucleotides match TRBD2. CDR1 and CDR2 from the germline V gene are SGHAT and FQNNGV. V shed 7 bases, J shed 7 bases, and the junction held 7 bases outside the gene matches. The CDR3 has 14 residues. Written as DNA, the CDR3 is TGTGCCAGCATCAAGCGGGGGGCTGACGGGGAGCTGTTTTTT. It yields the protein CASIKRGADGELFF.

This clonotype was counted between two and nine times. V usage is TRBV19 and J usage is TRBJ2-6; 7 positions match TRBD1. Germline CDR1 LNHDA, CDR2 SQIVND (reference sequence). J gave up 0 bases and V 5 bases, and 7 bases lay outside the gene matches. This CDR3 contains 17 residues. CDR3 nucleotides: TGTGCCAGTAGTTTAGGACAGGCCCGCTCTGGGGCCAACGTCCTGACTTTC. Amino acid sequence: CASSLGQARSGANVLTF.

This rearrangement joins TRBV7-9 to TRBJ2-2; TRBD2 matches 8 bases. Germline V CDR1 and CDR2: SEHNR, FQNEAQ (reference sequence). CDR3 length: 15 amino acids. The ends lost 4 bases at V and 3 bases at J; junction bases unmatched: 4. CDR3 bases: TGTGCCAGCAGCTATGGCGGGGGGTACACCGGGGAGCTGTTTTTT. It yields the protein CASSYGGGYTGELFF.

This chain joins TRBV5-6 and TRBJ2-7, with 7 bases lining up with TRBD1. The germline V gene encodes CDR1 SGHDT and CDR2 YYEEEE. Trimming removed 4 bases from V and 3 bases from J; junction bases left unmatched: 7. The CDR3 contains 14 residues. The DNA for the CDR3 is TGTGCCAGCAGCCCCTGGGGGACAGACTACGAGCAGTACTTC. The encoded protein is CASSPWGTDYEQYF.

Concerning this clonotype: Germline is not matched at one junction end, which may reflect a read error. The CDR3 region is CATSRVGTSGVLAKNIKYF. Here the CDR3 DNA reads TGTGCCACCAGCAGAGTTGGGACTAGCGGGGTTCTAGCCAAAAACATTAAGTACTTC. This chain joins TRBV15 and TRBJ2-4; TRBD2 aligns across 13 bases. CDR3 length: 19 residues. Germline lookup yields CDR1 LNHNV and CDR2 YYDKDF (reference sequence).

In this sample, this clonotype turned up a few times. The CDR3 reads CASSRGGAGTDTQYF. The CDR3 DNA follows: TGTGCCAGCAGTCGCGGGGGCGCAGGCACAGATACGCAGTATTTT. The chain couples TRBV11-3 to TRBJ2-3, with D perhaps matching TRBD2 (7 bases). Trimming left V 6 bases short and J 1 base short, with 14 bases between. This CDR3 is 15 amino acids long. The germline gives CDR1 SGHNT, CDR2 YENEEA.

This rearrangement joins TRBV11-2 to TRBJ2-1; D possibly corresponds to TRBD2 (6 bases). V shed 0 bases and J shed 9 bases, with 24 bases lying between them. This CDR3 has 18 amino acids. Germline V gene lookup returns CDR1 SGHAT and CDR2 FQNNGV. CDR3 amino acids: CASSLDIGTPKGEAEQFF. CDR3 coding DNA: TGTGCCAGCAGCTTAGATATTGGGACTCCTAAAGGGGAGGCTGAGCAGTTCTTC. The full variable domain, with the rest looked up from reference TRBV11-2 and TRBJ2-1, is EAGVAQSPRYKIIEKRQSVAFWCNPISGHATLYWYQQILGQGPKLLIQFQNNGVVDDSQLPKDRFSAERLKGVDSTLKIQPAKLEDSAVYLCASSLDIGTPKGEAEQFFGPGTRLTVL.

The gene calls are TRBV7-3 and TRBJ1-1; D not certain. CDR1 and CDR2 (germline): SGHTA, FQGTGA. The V gene lost 1 base and the J gene lost 4 bases, with 7 bases spanning the gap. This CDR3 has 13 residues. The CDR3 loop is CASSLNEVTEAFF. The CDR3 DNA reads TGTGCCAGCAGCTTAAACGAGGTCACTGAAGCTTTCTTT. The whole variable domain, filled in from reference TRBV7-3 and TRBJ1-1, reads GAGVSQTPSNKVTEKGKYVELRCDPISGHTALYWYRQSLGQGPEFLIYFQGTGAADDSGLPNDRFFAVRPEGSVSTLKIQRTERGDSAVYLCASSLNEVTEAFFGQGTRLTVV.